This entry lists 5 T cell receptor beta chains sequenced from one sample in a study of T cell responses to AZD1222 COVID-19 vaccine. Clones were sequenced by immunoSEQ multiplex PCR, and TCRdb holds only the in-frame ones, with some missing. The repertoire holds about 96,000 clones, 89% seen once, with around 1.6% in the top ten. The sequences come from peripheral blood, collected on day 0 of AZD1222 vaccination. The origin of the receptors is an adult in good health.

V gene TRBV20-1 combines with J gene TRBJ1-1; D not certain. V was clipped by 3 bases and J by 1 base, with 6 bases between them. Germline assignment: CDR1 DFQATT and CDR2 SNEGSKA (reference sequence). The CDR3 sequence is 12 residues long. As DNA, the CDR3 is TGCAGTGCTAGTTTGGGGAACACTGAAGCTTTCTTT. Its translation: CSASLGNTEAFF.

This clone was recorded a few times. V is TRBV7-9 and J is TRBJ2-7; the D is unclear. V lost 5 bases to trimming and J lost 7 bases, with 15 bases between them. Germline V gene sequence: CDR1 SEHNR, CDR2 FQNEAQ (reference sequence). This CDR3 contains 13 residues. Here the CDR3 DNA reads TGTGCCAGCAGCAACCTACGTCTGGGGGAGCAGTACTTC. This translates into CASSNLRLGEQYF.

The chain joins TRBV2 to TRBJ2-3; D perhaps matches TRBD1 (6 bases). V dropped 7 bases and J dropped 2 bases, with 19 bases sitting between them. CDR1 is SNHLY, CDR2 FYNNEI, per germline. The CDR3 length is 16 residues. CDR3 region: CASKATGLGNTDTQYF. The DNA of the CDR3 is TGTGCCAGCAAGGCCACAGGGTTGGGTAACACAGATACGCAGTATTTT.

V usage is TRBV2 and J usage is TRBJ2-2; no clear D. Germline lookup yields CDR1 SNHLY and CDR2 FYNNEI. The CDR3 length is 18 residues. With 0 bases removed from V and 0 bases from J, the gap between germline ends came to 14 bases. The CDR3 DNA is TGTGCCAGCAGTGAAGCGCCGCGCGTTGAGGCGAACACCGGGGAGCTGTTTTTT. Translating it yields CASSEAPRVEANTGELFF.

The V and J genes are TRBV29-1 and TRBJ2-5, with 7 bases identical to TRBD2. Germline CDR1 is SQVTM and CDR2 is ANQGSEA. This CDR3 has 14 amino acids. V shed 4 bases, J shed 5 bases, and the junction held 10 bases outside the gene matches. CDR3 region: CSVVPGLFRETQYF. CDR3 coding DNA: TGCAGCGTTGTACCGGGACTATTTCGGGAGACCCAGTACTTC.